This paragraph reports one T cell receptor beta chain. This could be a read error, since a much larger clone is one nucleotide away. This CDR3 contains 14 residues. Germline CDR1 and CDR2: SGHVS and FNYEAQ. The data were taken from a study of glioma-infiltrating T cells. Using RNA template, CDR3s of TCR alpha and beta were amplified with iRepertoire arm-PCR. TCRdb reanalysed the multiplex PCR reads using MiXCR and keeps one entry per CDR3 protein. This table has 100,000 to 150,000 distinct CDR3 sequences, approximately 25% appearing once. The genes are TRBV7-6 and TRBJ1-1, with D hard to call. Material for sequencing was glioma tissue, nonneoplastic brain tissue, or PBMCs (not recorded which). The clonotype was recovered from a human donor with low-grade glioma or glioblastoma, undergoing nonglioma brain surgery, or in good health (not recorded which). The CDR3 spells CASSLGLPNTETFF. The CDR3 nucleotides read TGTGCCAGCAGCTTAGGTCTTCCGAACACTGAAACTTTCTTT.